A selection of T cell receptor beta chains follows, all from one sample in a study of blood T cell repertoires in COVID-19. Some clones are missing from TCRdb's copy, which holds only in-frame ones; the method was immunoSEQ multiplex PCR. This table holds 150,000 to 200,000 clones, roughly 90% found once. Sequenced: peripheral blood. Receptor source: a man between 60 and 70 years old with active or convalescent COVID-19. Both conserved end residues are part of each CDR3. The order of the fields is V gene, J gene, CDR3 protein.

>TRBV6-6|TRBJ1-6
CASTRQGASNSPLHF
>TRBV5-6|TRBJ2-1
CASWGAGQSSYNEQFF
>TRBV10-3|TRBJ2-1
CAISGSHNNEQFF
>TRBV27|TRBJ1-6
CASSFSFNSPLHF
>TRBV5-1|TRBJ2-6
CASRQGAFTGANVLTF
>TRBV28|TRBJ2-7
CASRGTSRPRYF
>TRBV6-5|TRBJ2-2
CASSYRSRGYTGELFF
>TRBV6-5|TRBJ2-3
CASSYSGGATDTQYF
>TRBV6-6|TRBJ1-1
CASYRTGETEAFF
>TRBV4-1|TRBJ1-5
CASSQVGRSGNQPQHF
>TRBV10-3|TRBJ1-2
CAIRRQFPDYGYTF
>TRBV7-2|TRBJ1-1
CASSDGVEAFF
>TRBV19|TRBJ1-4
CASSTTAGLNEKLFF
>TRBV11-2|TRBJ1-1
CASSLVRVAEAFF
>TRBV23-1|TRBJ2-7
CASSQTGRIYEQYF
>TRBV7-8|TRBJ2-6
CASSHPQGSGANVLTF
>TRBV3-1/TRBV3-2|TRBJ2-7
CASSPGLADLSYEQYF
>TRBV6-5|TRBJ1-6
CASIRGSSYNSPLHF
>TRBV2|TRBJ1-1
CASSIRGGVATEAFF
>TRBV5-1|TRBJ1-2
CASSLDGQGAWEGYTF
>TRBV24-1|TRBJ1-2
CATSRGGYGYTF
>TRBV5-6|TRBJ2-7
CASRGDRNYEQYF
>TRBV2|TRBJ2-2
CASRSRTPNTGELFF
>TRBV5-8|TRBJ1-1
CASIRGWTEAFF
>TRBV4-2|TRBJ1-1
CASSQKGANTEAFF
>TRBV2|TRBJ1-1
CASREQGKSEAFF
>TRBV11-2|TRBJ2-3
CASTSLRVTDTQYF
>TRBV6-5|TRBJ2-7
CASIPRGDRAHEQYF
>TRBV19|TRBJ2-1
CASSRLRDEQFF
>TRBV18|TRBJ2-2
CASSPPTVTGELFF
>TRBV10-3|TRBJ2-7
CAISGTRNTYEQYF
>TRBV3-1/TRBV3-2|TRBJ1-2
CASSQSRGIHGYTF
>TRBV10-1|TRBJ2-7
CASSESRAGEPYF
>TRBV4-1|TRBJ1-1
CASSQEAQGFSAFF
>TRBV27|TRBJ2-7
CASSLSIGLAYEQYF
>TRBV11-3|TRBJ2-7
CASSSTSGGQYF
>TRBV10-3|TRBJ1-5
CAISESTVQSNQPQHF
>TRBV5-1|TRBJ2-3
CASSFLSDTQYF
>TRBV5-1|TRBJ2-1
CASDSGGGAPNEQFF
>TRBV6-1|TRBJ2-7
CASSDPYEQYF
>TRBV27|TRBJ1-2
CASSLYGNGRWGYTF